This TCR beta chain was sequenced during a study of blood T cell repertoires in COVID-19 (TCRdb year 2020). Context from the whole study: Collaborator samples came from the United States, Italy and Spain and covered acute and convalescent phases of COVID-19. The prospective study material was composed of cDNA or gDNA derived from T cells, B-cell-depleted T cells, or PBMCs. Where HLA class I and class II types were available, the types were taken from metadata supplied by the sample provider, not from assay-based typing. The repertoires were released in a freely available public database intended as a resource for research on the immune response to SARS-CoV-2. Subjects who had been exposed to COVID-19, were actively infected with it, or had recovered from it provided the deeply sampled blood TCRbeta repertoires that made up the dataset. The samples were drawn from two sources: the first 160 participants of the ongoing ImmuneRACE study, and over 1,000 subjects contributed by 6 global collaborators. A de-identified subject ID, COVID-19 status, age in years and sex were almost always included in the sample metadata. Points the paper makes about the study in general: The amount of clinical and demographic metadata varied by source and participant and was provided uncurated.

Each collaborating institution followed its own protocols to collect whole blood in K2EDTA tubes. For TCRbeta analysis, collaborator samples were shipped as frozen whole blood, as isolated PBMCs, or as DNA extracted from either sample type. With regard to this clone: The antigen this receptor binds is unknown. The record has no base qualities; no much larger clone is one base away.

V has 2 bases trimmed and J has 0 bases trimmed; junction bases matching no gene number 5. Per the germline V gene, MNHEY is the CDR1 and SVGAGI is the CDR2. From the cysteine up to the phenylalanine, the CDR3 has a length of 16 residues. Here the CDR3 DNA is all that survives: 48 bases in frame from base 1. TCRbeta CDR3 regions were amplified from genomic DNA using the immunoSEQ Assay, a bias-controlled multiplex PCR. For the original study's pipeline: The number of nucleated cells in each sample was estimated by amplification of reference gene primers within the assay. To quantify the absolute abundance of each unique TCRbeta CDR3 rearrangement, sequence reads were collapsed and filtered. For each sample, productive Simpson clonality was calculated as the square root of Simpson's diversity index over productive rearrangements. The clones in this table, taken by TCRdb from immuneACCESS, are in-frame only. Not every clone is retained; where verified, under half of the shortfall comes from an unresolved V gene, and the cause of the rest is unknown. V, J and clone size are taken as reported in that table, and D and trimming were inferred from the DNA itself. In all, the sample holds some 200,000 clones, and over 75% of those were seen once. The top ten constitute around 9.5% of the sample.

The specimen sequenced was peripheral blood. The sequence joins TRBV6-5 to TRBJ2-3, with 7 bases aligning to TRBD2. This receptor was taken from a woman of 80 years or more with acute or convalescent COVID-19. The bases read TGTGCCAGCAGTTACCTAGCGGTACTAAGCACAGATACGCAGTATTTT. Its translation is CASSYLAVLSTDTQYF.